A single T cell receptor (beta chain) is shown here with its context. V lost 0 bases and J 5 bases, leaving 17 bases between the germline ends. This CDR3 has 16 amino acids. Germline V gene sequence: CDR1 PRHDT, CDR2 FYEKMQ (reference sequence). Reverse transcription of about 0.5 to 1 ug RNA used random hexamers. TCRdb passed the immunoSEQ multiplex PCR reads through MiXCR, listing each CDR3 protein once. Of approximately 120,000 distinct CDR3 sequences detected, around nine tenths appear once; the ten largest clones hold around 0.24%. The data derive from a study of CD8 T cells in Susac syndrome. This chain uses TRBV13 with TRBJ2-7; D possibly corresponds to TRBD2 (6 bases). The source is a human donor with multiple sclerosis. Sequenced input: CD8+ T cells from PBMCs. As DNA, the CDR3 is TGTGCCAGCAGCTTAGGGTCGCGACTAGAACTCGACGAGCAGTACTTC. Translation: CASSLGSRLELDEQYF.